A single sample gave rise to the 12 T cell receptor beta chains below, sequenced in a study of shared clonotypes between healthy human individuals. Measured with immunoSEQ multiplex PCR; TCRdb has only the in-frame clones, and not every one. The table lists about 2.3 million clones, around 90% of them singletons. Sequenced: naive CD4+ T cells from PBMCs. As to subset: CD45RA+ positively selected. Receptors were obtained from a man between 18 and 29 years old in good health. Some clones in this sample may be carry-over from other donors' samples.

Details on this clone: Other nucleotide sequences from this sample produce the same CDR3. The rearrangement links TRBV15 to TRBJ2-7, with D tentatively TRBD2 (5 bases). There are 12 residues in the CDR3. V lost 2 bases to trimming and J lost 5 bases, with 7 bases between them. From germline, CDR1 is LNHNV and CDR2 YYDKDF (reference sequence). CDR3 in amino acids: CATSRTGNEQYF. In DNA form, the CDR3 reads TGTGCCACCAGCAGAACGGGGAACGAGCAGTACTTC.

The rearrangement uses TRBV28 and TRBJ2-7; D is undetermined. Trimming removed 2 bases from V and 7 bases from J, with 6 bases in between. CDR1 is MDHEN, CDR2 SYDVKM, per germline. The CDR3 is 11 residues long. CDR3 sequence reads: CASSLAWEQYF. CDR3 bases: TGTGCCAGCAGTTTAGCGTGGGAGCAGTACTTC.

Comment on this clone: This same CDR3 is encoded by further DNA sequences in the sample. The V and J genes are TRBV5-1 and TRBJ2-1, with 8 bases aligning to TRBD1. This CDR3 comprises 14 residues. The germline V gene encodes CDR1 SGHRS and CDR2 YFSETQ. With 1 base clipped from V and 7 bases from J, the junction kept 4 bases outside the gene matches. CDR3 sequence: CASSLRTGGNEQFF. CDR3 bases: TGCGCCAGCAGCTTGCGAACAGGGGGGAATGAGCAGTTCTTC.

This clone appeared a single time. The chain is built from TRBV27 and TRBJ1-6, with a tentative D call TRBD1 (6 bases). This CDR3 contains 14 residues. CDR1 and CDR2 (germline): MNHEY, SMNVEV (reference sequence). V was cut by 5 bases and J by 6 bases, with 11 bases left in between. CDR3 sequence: CASSPQGFNSPLHF. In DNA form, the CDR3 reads TGTGCCAGCAGTCCGCAGGGGTTTAATTCACCCCTCCACTTT.

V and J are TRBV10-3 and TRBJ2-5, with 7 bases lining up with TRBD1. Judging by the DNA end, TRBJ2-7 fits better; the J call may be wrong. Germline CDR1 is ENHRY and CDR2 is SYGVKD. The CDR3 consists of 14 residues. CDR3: CAISSDRSSYEQYF. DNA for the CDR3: TGTGCCATCAGCTCGGACAGGTCGAGCTACGAGCAGTACTTC.

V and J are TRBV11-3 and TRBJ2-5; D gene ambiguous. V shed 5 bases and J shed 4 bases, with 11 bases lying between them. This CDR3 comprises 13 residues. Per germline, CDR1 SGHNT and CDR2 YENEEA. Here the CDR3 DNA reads TGTGCCAGCAGCCCTCATTATTCAGAGACCCAGTACTTC. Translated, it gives CASSPHYSETQYF.

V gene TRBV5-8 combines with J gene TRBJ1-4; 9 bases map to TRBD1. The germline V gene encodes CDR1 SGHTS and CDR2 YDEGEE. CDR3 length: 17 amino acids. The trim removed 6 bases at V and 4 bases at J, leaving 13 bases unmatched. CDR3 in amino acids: CASTPVGQGNVNEKLFF. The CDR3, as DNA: TGTGCCAGCACCCCAGTCGGACAGGGGAACGTTAATGAAAAACTGTTTTTT.

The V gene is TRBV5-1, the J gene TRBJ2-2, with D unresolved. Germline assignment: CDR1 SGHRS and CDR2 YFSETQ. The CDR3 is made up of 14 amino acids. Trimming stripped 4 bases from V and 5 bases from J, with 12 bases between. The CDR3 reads CASSRDSRTGELFF. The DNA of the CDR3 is TGCGCCAGCAGCCGCGACTCTCGTACCGGGGAGCTGTTTTTT.

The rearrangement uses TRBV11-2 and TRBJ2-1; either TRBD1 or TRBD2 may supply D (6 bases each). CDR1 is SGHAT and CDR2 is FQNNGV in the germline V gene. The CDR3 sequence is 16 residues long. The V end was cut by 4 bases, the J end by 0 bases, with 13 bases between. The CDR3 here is CASSWGDKSSYNEQFF. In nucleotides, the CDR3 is TGTGCCAGCAGCTGGGGGGACAAGAGCTCCTACAATGAGCAGTTCTTC.

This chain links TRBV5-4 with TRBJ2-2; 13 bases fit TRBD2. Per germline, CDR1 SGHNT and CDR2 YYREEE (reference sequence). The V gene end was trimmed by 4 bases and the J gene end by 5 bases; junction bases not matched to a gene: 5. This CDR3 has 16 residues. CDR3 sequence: CASSPRTSGRTGELFF. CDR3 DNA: TGTGCCAGCAGCCCCAGGACTAGCGGGAGAACCGGGGAGCTGTTTTTT.

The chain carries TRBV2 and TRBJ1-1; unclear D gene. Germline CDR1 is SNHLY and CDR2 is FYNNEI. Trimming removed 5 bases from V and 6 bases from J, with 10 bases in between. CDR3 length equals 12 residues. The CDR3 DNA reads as TGTGCCAGCAGTCCGGACGGGCCTGAAGCTTTCTTT. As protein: CASSPDGPEAFF.

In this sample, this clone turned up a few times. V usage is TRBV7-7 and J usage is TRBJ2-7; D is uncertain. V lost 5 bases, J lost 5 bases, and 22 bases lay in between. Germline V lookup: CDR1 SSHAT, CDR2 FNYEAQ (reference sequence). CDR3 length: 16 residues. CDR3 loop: CASSLGGGSLTHEQYF. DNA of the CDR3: TGTGCCAGCAGCCTCGGTGGCGGCAGCCTAACCCACGAGCAGTACTTC.